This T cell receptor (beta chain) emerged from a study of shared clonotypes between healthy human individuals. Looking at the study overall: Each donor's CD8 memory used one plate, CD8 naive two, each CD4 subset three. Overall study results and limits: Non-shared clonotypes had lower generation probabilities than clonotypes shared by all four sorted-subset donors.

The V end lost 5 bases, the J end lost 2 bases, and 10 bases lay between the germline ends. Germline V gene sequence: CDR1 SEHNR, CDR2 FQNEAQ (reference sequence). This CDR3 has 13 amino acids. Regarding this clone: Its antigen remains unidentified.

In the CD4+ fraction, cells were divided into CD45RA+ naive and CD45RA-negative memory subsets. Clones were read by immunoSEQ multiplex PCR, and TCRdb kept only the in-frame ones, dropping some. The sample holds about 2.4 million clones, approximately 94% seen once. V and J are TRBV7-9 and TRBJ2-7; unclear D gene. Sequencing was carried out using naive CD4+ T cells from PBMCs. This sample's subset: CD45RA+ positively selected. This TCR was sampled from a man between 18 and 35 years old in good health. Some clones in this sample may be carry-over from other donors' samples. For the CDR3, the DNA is TGTGCCAGCAGCCAGTACGGACCCTACGAGCAGTACTTC. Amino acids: CASSQYGPYEQYF.